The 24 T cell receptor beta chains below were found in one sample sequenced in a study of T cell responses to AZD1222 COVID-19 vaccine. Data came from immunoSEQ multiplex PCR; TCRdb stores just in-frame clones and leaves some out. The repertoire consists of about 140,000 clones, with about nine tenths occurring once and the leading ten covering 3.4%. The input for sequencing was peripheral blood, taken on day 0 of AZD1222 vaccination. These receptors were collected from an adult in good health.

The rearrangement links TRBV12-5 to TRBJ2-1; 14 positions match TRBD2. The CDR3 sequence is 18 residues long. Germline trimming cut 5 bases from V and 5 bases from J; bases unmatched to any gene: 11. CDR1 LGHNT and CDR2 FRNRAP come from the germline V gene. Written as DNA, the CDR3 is TGTGCTAGTGGTCCCTCTCCGGGACTAGCGGGGGCGAACAATGAGCAGTTCTTC. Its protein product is CASGPSPGLAGANNEQFF.

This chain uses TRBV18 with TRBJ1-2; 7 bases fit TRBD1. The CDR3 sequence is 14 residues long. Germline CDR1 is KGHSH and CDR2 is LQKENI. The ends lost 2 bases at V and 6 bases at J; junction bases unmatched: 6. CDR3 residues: CASSPETGTHGYTF. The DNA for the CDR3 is TGTGCCAGCTCACCAGAGACAGGGACCCATGGCTACACCTTC.

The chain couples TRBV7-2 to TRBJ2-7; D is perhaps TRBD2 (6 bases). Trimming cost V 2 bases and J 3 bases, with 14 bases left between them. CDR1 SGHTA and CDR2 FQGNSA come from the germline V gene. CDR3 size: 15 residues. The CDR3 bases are TGTGCCAGCAGCTTACCGCGACGGGGGAACTACGAGCAGTACTTC. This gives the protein CASSLPRRGNYEQYF.

The CDR3 DNA sequence: TGTGCCATCAGTGAGAACACCGGGGAGCTGTTTTTT. It is translated as CAISENTGELFF. The gene calls are TRBV10-3 and TRBJ2-2; D gene uncertain. This CDR3 comprises 12 residues. The germline V gene has CDR1 ENHRY and CDR2 SYGVKD. The ends were cut back, 2 bases at V and 2 bases at J, with 0 bases in the middle.

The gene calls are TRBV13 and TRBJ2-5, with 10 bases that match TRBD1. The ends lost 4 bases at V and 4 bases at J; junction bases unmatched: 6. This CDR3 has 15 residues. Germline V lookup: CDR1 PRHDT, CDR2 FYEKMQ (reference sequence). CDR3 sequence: CASSSIRDRGETQYF. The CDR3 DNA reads TGTGCCAGCAGCTCCATCCGGGACAGGGGAGAGACCCAGTACTTC.

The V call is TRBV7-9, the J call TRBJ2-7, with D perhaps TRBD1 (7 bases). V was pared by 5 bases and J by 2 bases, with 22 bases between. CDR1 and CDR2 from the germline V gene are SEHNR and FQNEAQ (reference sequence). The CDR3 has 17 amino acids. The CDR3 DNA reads TGTGCCAGCAGCAACTTAGCCCCGCAGGGGGGAGCCTACGAGCAGTACTTC. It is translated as CASSNLAPQGGAYEQYF.

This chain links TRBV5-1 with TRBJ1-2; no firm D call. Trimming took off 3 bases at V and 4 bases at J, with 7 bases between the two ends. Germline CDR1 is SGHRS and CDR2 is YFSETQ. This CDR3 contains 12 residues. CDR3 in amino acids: CASSYGIYGYTF. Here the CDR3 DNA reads TGCGCCAGCAGCTACGGGATCTATGGCTACACCTTC.

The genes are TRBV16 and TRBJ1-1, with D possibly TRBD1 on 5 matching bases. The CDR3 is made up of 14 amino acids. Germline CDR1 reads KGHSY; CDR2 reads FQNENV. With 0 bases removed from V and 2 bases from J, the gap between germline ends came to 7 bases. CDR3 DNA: TGTGCCAGCAGCCAATCGAGGGGTAACACTGAAGCTTTCTTT. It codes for CASSQSRGNTEAFF.

CDR3 bases: TGTGCCAGCGGCAGAACAGGGGTTTTTGGTAATTCACCCCTCCACTTT. It codes for CASGRTGVFGNSPLHF. The V and J genes are TRBV2 and TRBJ1-6; 7 bases are shared with TRBD1. Germline lookup yields CDR1 SNHLY and CDR2 FYNNEI. The trim removed 8 bases at V and 6 bases at J, leaving 13 bases unmatched. CDR3 size: 16 residues.

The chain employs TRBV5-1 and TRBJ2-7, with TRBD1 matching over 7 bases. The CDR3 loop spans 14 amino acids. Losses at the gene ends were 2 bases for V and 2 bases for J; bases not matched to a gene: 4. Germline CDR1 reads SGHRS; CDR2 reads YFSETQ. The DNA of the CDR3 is TGCGCCAGCAGCTTCTCCGGGACAGCCTACGAGCAGTACTTC. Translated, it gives CASSFSGTAYEQYF.

The CDR3 is CASSLGPRGNSPLHF. DNA for the CDR3: TGTGCCAGCAGCTTAGGTCCCAGGGGTAATTCACCCCTCCACTTT. The J gene is TRBJ1-6, the V gene TRBV7-9; D might be TRBD1 (6 bases). V lost 1 base to trimming and J lost 6 bases, with 10 bases between them. The germline V gene encodes CDR1 SEHNR and CDR2 FQNEAQ (reference sequence). This CDR3 has 15 amino acids.

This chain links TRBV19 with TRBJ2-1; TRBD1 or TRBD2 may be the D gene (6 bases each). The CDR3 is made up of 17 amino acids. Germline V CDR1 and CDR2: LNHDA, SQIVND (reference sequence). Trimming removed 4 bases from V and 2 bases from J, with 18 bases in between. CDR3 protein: CASSTPFTGAPYNEQFF. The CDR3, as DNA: TGTGCCAGTAGTACACCTTTTACGGGGGCCCCCTACAATGAGCAGTTCTTC.

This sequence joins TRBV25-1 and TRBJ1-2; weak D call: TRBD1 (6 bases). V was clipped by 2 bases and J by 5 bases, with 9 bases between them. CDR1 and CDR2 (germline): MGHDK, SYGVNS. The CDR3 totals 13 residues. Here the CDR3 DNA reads TGTGCCAGCAGTGAAAATACAGGGTATGGCTACACCTTC. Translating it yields CASSENTGYGYTF.

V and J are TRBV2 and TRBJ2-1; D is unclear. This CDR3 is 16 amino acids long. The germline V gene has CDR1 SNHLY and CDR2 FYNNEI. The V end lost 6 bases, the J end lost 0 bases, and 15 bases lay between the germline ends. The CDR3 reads CASRERIRSSYNEQFF. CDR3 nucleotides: TGTGCCAGCAGAGAACGGATTAGAAGCTCCTACAATGAGCAGTTCTTC.

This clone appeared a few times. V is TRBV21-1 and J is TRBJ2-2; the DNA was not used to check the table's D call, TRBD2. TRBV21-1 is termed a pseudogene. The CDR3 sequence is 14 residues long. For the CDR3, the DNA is TGTGCCAGCAGTTCAGGGGAGGGGACCGGGGAGCTGTTTTTT. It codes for CASSSGEGTGELFF.

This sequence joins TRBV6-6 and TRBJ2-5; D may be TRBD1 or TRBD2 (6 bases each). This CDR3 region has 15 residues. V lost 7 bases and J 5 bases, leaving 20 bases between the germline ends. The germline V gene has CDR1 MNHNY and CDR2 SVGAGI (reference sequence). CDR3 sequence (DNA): TGTGCCAGCACGGCCTGGAGGGGGAGCGAGGAGACCCAGTACTTC. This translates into CASTAWRGSEETQYF.

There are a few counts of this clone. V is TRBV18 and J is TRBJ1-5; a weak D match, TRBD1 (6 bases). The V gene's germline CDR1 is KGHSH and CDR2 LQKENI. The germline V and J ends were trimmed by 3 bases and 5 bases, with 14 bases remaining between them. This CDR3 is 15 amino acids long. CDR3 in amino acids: CASSPLNRDYQPQHF. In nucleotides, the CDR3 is TGTGCCAGCTCACCCCTAAACAGGGATTATCAGCCCCAGCATTTT.

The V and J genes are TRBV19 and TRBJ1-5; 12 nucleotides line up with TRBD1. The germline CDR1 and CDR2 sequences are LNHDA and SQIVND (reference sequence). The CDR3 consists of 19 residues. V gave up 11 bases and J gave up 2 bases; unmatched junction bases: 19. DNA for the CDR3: TGTGCCTCACAGGGGCGGGGACAGGGGGCCCGAACGGGCAATCAGCCCCAGCATTTT. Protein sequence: CASQGRGQGARTGNQPQHF.

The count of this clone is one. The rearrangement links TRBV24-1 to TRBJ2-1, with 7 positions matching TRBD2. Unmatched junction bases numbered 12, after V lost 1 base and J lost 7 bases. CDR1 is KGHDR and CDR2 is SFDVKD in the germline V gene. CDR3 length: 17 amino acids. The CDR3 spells CATSDFHGGSLMNEQFF. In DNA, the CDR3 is TGTGCCACCAGTGATTTCCACGGCGGGAGTTTAATGAATGAGCAGTTCTTC.

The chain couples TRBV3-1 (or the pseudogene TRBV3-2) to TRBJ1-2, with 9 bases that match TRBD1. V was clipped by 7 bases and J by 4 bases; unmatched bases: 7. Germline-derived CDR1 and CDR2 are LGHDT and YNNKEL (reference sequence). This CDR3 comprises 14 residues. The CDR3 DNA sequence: TGTGCCAGCACCCCATCGGGACAGGGCTATGGCTACACCTTC. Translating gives CASTPSGQGYGYTF.

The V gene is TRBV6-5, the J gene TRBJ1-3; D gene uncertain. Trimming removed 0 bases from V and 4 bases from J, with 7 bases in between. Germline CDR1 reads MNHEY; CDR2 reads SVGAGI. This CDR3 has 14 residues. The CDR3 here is CASSYSARGNTIYF. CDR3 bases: TGTGCCAGCAGTTACTCGGCGAGAGGAAACACCATATATTTT.

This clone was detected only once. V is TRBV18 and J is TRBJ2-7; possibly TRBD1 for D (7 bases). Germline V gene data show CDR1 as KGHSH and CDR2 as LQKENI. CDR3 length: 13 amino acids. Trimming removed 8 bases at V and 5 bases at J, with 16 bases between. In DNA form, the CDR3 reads TGTGCCAGCAAGGAGGGGGCGAAGAACGAGCAGTACTTC. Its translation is CASKEGAKNEQYF.

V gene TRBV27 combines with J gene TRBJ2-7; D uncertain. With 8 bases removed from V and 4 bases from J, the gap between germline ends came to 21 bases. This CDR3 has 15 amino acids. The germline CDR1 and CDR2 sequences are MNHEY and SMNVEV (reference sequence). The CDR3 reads CASALVGNSRYEQYF. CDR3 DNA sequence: TGTGCCAGCGCTCTGGTGGGGAACTCTCGGTACGAGCAGTACTTC.

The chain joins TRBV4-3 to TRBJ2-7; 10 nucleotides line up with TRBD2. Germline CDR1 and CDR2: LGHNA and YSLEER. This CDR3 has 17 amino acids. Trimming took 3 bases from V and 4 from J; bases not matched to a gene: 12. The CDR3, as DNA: TGCGCCAGCAGCCAGAACATCCTAGCGGGAGAGAAGTACGAGCAGTACTTC. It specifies CASSQNILAGEKYEQYF.